Listed below are T cell receptor beta chains from one sample, sequenced in a study of radiation and T cells in renal cell carcinoma. Here immunoSEQ multiplex PCR was the method, and the copy in TCRdb shows in-frame clones only, minus some. The top ten clones hold 27% of a sample with approximately 43,000 clones, 65% to 85% of them seen once. Specimen: blood, collected from a patient whose treatment included radiotherapy and nephrectomy. These receptors were taken from a woman in her sixties or seventies with renal cell carcinoma. The CDR3 runs from the conserved cysteine through the conserved F or W. The D gene is left open where the match is weak. Expanded clones get a size class; other rows say once, few or many, or leave the size out.

clone_size	d_call	v_call	j_call	cdr3_aa	cdr3_nt
NA	NA	TRBV6-6	TRBJ2-3	CASSYSSGTDTQYF	TGTGCCAGCAGTTACTCGTCAGGCACAGATACGCAGTATTTT
NA	NA	TRBV28	TRBJ1-1	CATGGQGGNTEAFF	TGTGCCACAGGAGGGCAGGGAGGCAACACTGAAGCTTTCTTT
NA	NA	TRBV27	TRBJ1-6	CASSRLRDGNSNSPLHF	TGTGCCAGCAGCCGCCTTCGGGATGGGAATTCAAATTCACCCCTCCACTTT
NA	NA	TRBV9	TRBJ1-3	CASSALGSSGNTIYF	TGTGCCAGCAGCGCCCTTGGCAGCTCTGGAAACACCATATATTTT
NA	TRBD2	TRBV11-2	TRBJ2-5	CASSSTSGSPWETQYF	TGTGCCAGCAGCTCGACTAGCGGGAGCCCCTGGGAGACCCAGTACTTC
NA	TRBD2	TRBV10-1	TRBJ2-5	CASSEWLAGGIQETQYF	TGCGCCAGCAGTGAGTGGCTAGCGGGAGGGATTCAAGAGACCCAGTACTTC
NA	NA	TRBV7-9	TRBJ1-5	CASSPPGPRNQPQHF	TGTGCCAGCAGCCCACCGGGCCCACGGAATCAGCCCCAGCATTTT
NA	NA	TRBV29-1	TRBJ2-5	CSVEYRGIQETQYF	TGCAGCGTTGAATATAGAGGCATCCAAGAGACCCAGTACTTC
few	NA	TRBV6-4	TRBJ2-1	CASSDRGHNEQFF	TGTGCCAGCAGTGACAGGGGTCACAATGAGCAGTTCTTC
NA	NA	TRBV30	TRBJ1-1	CAWSSGSATEAFF	TGTGCCTGGAGTTCCGGCTCGGCCACTGAAGCTTTCTTT
NA	TRBD2	TRBV9	TRBJ2-1	CASSVALAGIENNEQFF	TGTGCCAGCAGCGTAGCACTAGCGGGAATCGAGAACAATGAGCAGTTCTTC
NA	NA	TRBV6-1	TRBJ2-7	CALLGGHEQYF	TGTGCCCTTCTCGGGGGACACGAGCAGTACTTC
NA	NA	TRBV30	TRBJ1-2	CASGRSGRYGYTF	TGTGCCTCGGGACGTTCCGGTCGATATGGCTACACCTTC
NA	NA	TRBV7-4	TRBJ2-2	CASSLRRVAGELFF	TGTGCCAGCAGCCTGCGGCGGGTTGCCGGGGAGCTGTTTTTT
NA	NA	TRBV5-6	TRBJ1-6	CASSPLLARSPLHF	TGTGCCAGCAGCCCGTTGCTTGCGCGTTCACCCCTCCACTTT
NA	TRBD2	TRBV5-1	TRBJ2-1	CASRPGSGDNEQFF	TGCGCCAGCAGGCCCGGTAGCGGGGACAATGAGCAGTTCTTC
NA	NA	TRBV4-3	TRBJ2-2	CASSQEPGGWDTGELFF	TGCGCCAGCAGCCAAGAGCCCGGGGGCTGGGACACCGGGGAGCTGTTTTTT
NA	NA	TRBV25-1	TRBJ1-2	CASSEPGVGVYGYTF	TGTGCCAGCAGTGAACCCGGGGTGGGGGTTTATGGCTACACCTTC
NA	NA	TRBV19	TRBJ2-1	CASSTGTYNEQFF	TGTGCCAGTAGTACCGGGACCTACAATGAGCAGTTCTTC
NA	TRBD2	TRBV27	TRBJ2-5	CASSSGTGGIKTQYF	TGTGCCAGCAGTTCAGGCACGGGGGGGATAAAGACCCAGTACTTC
NA	NA	TRBV19	TRBJ1-1	CASTWGGTEAFF	TGTGCCAGTACCTGGGGGGGCACTGAAGCTTTCTTT
once	NA	TRBV5-1	TRBJ1-3	CASSDTGNTIYF	TGCGCCAGCAGCGACACCGGAAACACCATATATTTT
NA	NA	TRBV4-3	TRBJ1-2	CASSQDPGPNYGYTF	TGCGCCAGCAGCCAAGATCCCGGACCTAACTATGGCTACACCTTC
once	TRBD1	TRBV25-1	TRBJ2-5	CASSELRTGGETQYF	TGTGCCAGCAGTGAACTTCGGACAGGGGGGGAGACCCAGTACTTC
NA	TRBD2	TRBV15	TRBJ2-2	CATSRRRTSGGVANTGELFF	TGTGCCACCAGCAGACGACGGACTAGCGGGGGGGTGGCGAACACCGGGGAGCTGTTTTTT
NA	NA	TRBV19	TRBJ1-5	CASSIDGYNQPQHF	TGTGCCAGTAGTATAGACGGCTACAATCAGCCCCAGCATTTT
once	TRBD1	TRBV5-5	TRBJ1-1	CASSLGTGQITEAFF	TGTGCCAGCAGCTTGGGGACAGGGCAAATCACTGAAGCTTTCTTT
NA	TRBD2	TRBV5-1	TRBJ2-1	CASSLVGLAGEDEQFF	TGCGCCAGCAGCTTGGTTGGACTAGCGGGGGAGGATGAGCAGTTCTTC
NA	TRBD1	TRBV6-5	TRBJ2-2	CASSYGTGNTGELFF	TGTGCCAGCAGTTACGGGACAGGGAACACCGGGGAGCTGTTTTTT
NA	NA	TRBV5-1	TRBJ1-6	CASSPQTDPGSPLHF	TGCGCCAGCAGCCCTCAGACCGACCCAGGTTCACCCCTCCACTTT
NA	TRBD1	TRBV25-1	TRBJ1-4	CASSALGTGVRREKLFF	TGTGCCAGCAGTGCCCTCGGGACAGGGGTTCGAAGGGAAAAACTGTTTTTT
NA	TRBD2	TRBV5-1	TRBJ2-2	CASSLAGAGAGGELFF	TGCGCCAGCAGCTTGGCCGGCGCGGGAGCAGGCGGGGAGCTGTTTTTT
NA	NA	TRBV30	TRBJ1-1	CAWTRGLESTEAFF	TGTGCCTGGACCCGGGGTCTGGAGAGCACTGAAGCTTTCTTT
NA	TRBD1	TRBV20-1	TRBJ2-7	CALPGQKYF	TGCGCTTTGCCGGGACAGAAGTACTTC
NA	TRBD2	TRBV18	TRBJ2-5	CASSPTSGRAETQYF	TGTGCCAGCTCACCAACTAGCGGGAGGGCGGAGACCCAGTACTTC
NA	NA	TRBV19	TRBJ2-2	CASSTEGGELFF	TGTGCCAGTAGTACCGAGGGAGGGGAGCTGTTTTTT
NA	NA	TRBV7-2	TRBJ2-7	CASSLLAGSNYEQYF	TGTGCCAGCAGCTTACTGGCGGGGTCAAACTACGAGCAGTACTTC
NA	NA	TRBV10-1	TRBJ2-7	CASSESSFEQYF	TGCGCCAGCAGTGAGTCGAGTTTCGAGCAGTACTTC
NA	NA	TRBV5-1	TRBJ2-1	CASSSGPNRNEQFF	TGCGCCAGCAGCTCCGGGCCCAATCGGAATGAGCAGTTCTTC
NA	NA	TRBV7-9	TRBJ1-5	CASSRDSPHQPQHF	TGTGCCAGCAGCCGTGACAGTCCCCATCAGCCCCAGCATTTT
NA	TRBD2	TRBV5-1	TRBJ2-1	CASSLGGSGRAVYEQFF	TGCGCCAGCAGCTTGGGGGGTAGCGGGAGGGCCGTTTATGAGCAGTTCTTC
NA	NA	TRBV6-1	TRBJ2-3	CASSEPGTDTQYF	TGTGCCAGCAGTGAACCGGGCACAGATACGCAGTATTTT
NA	TRBD2	TRBV18	TRBJ2-5	CASSRLAGSQETQYF	TGTGCCAGCTCGAGACTAGCGGGGAGTCAAGAGACCCAGTACTTC
NA	TRBD1	TRBV7-9	TRBJ1-1	CASSYRTGPRTEAFF	TGTGCCAGCAGTTACCGGACAGGGCCGAGGACTGAAGCTTTCTTT
NA	NA	TRBV14	TRBJ1-4	CASSQGLQVNEKLFF	TGTGCCAGCAGCCAGGGACTCCAGGTTAATGAAAAACTGTTTTTT
NA	NA	TRBV6-1	TRBJ2-7	CASSEVRMGRPPYEQYF	TGTGCCAGCAGTGAAGTGAGAATGGGGCGCCCCCCCTACGAGCAGTACTTC
NA	NA	TRBV9	TRBJ2-7	CAGQGGNSYEQYF	TGTGCCGGCCAGGGAGGAAACTCCTACGAGCAGTACTTC
NA	NA	TRBV7-9	TRBJ2-7	CASSQVLSYEQYF	TGCGCCAGCAGCCAAGTACTGTCCTACGAGCAGTACTTC
NA	NA	TRBV30	TRBJ2-7	CAWRDSYEQYF	TGTGCCTGGAGGGACAGTTACGAGCAGTACTTC
NA	TRBD1	TRBV19	TRBJ1-4	CASSSGQDEKLFF	TGTGCCAGTAGTAGCGGACAGGATGAAAAACTGTTTTTT
NA	TRBD2	TRBV18	TRBJ2-7	CASSKNSGNYEQYF	TGTGCCAGCTCAAAAAATAGCGGGAACTACGAGCAGTACTTC